This note documents a single T cell receptor beta chain sequence. The same CDR3 is also encoded by other DNA sequences in this sample. CDR3 length: 13 residues. The V and J ends lost 3 bases and 5 bases, in that order; junction bases with no gene match: 3. The V gene's germline CDR1 is KGHSH and CDR2 LQKENI. Assay used: immunoSEQ multiplex PCR; TCRdb lists only in-frame clones, some missing. Of about 300,000 clones detected, about 90% appear once; the ten largest clones hold about 6%. The data are from a study of blood T cell repertoires in COVID-19. Sequencing input: PBMCs or T cells enriched from blood (not recorded which). This chain connects TRBV18 to TRBJ1-2; 7 bases are shared with TRBD1. The sequence was obtained from a woman in her thirties who had recovered from COVID-19. CDR3 nucleotide sequence: TGTGCCAGCTCACCCGACAGGGATTATGGCTACACCTTC. Encoded protein: CASSPDRDYGYTF.